This TCR beta chain was sequenced during a study of T cells in Graves' hyperthyroidism and ophthalmopathy. The length of the CDR3 is 14 residues. Germline V gives CDR1 SEHNR, CDR2 FQNEAQ (reference sequence). V gave up 4 bases and J gave up 5 bases, with 14 bases separating them. The CDR3 regions of TCR beta were amplified from RNA transcripts. During a first-round RT-PCR of the TCR CDR3, the HTBI primer set was used. TCRdb re-called the multiplex PCR reads through MiXCR, storing one row per CDR3 protein. Of fewer than 450,000 distinct CDR3 sequences listed, about 14% are singletons. This clonotype was detected many times.

The V gene is TRBV7-9, the J gene TRBJ2-5; D perhaps matches TRBD1 (6 bases). The sequence was obtained from a man aged 50 to 60 with Graves' ophthalmopathy. Sequencing input: blood. CDR3 DNA sequence: TGTGCCAGCAGCTCTGGACAGCCCGGGGAGACCCAGTACTTC. It encodes CASSSGQPGETQYF.